This passage covers 21 T cell receptor beta chains from one sample sequenced in a study of cytomegalovirus exposure and HLA in healthy donors. The PCR contained 60 Vbeta and 13 Jbeta primers. Method: immunoSEQ multiplex PCR; TCRdb's copy keeps in-frame clones and lacks some. The sample carries 150,000 or so clones, about 65% recorded once. Sequencing was carried out using PBMCs. These receptors were collected from a man between 35 and 55 years old in good health and CMV-seropositive.

This chain connects TRBV10-3 to TRBJ1-6; 7 bases match TRBD1. This CDR3 is 14 amino acids long. CDR1 is ENHRY and CDR2 is SYGVKD in the germline V gene. V gave up 2 bases and J gave up 10 bases; unmatched junction bases: 5. The CDR3 DNA follows: TGTGCCATCAGTGAGGGTAGGGGGCGGTCACCCCTCCACTTT. It codes for CAISEGRGRSPLHF.

As regards this clone: The same CDR3 arises from other DNA sequences in this sample as well. This chain connects TRBV10-3 to TRBJ1-1; D is ambiguous. The CDR3 consists of 14 residues. Germline V gene lookup returns CDR1 ENHRY and CDR2 SYGVKD. V lost 2 bases, J lost 0 bases, and 7 bases lay in between. The CDR3 region has the DNA TGTGCCATCAGTGAGGGTCAGTTGAACACTGAAGCTTTCTTT. Protein: CAISEGQLNTEAFF.

This rearrangement joins TRBV28 to TRBJ2-3, with TRBD2 as a possible D gene (7 bases). The V end lost 6 bases, the J end lost 3 bases, and 16 bases lay between the germline ends. Germline loops: CDR1 MDHEN, CDR2 SYDVKM. CDR3 size: 15 residues. The CDR3 DNA reads as TGTGCCAGCAGCTGGGGGGGCATCGGAACAGATACGCAGTATTTT. It yields the protein CASSWGGIGTDTQYF.

The V call is TRBV6-5, the J call TRBJ1-6, with D unresolved. Trimming stripped 0 bases from V and 8 bases from J, with 14 bases between. The CDR3 sequence is 16 residues long. Germline-derived CDR1 and CDR2 are MNHEY and SVGAGI. This CDR3 is CASSYSQGSWDSPLHF. Written as DNA, the CDR3 is TGTGCCAGCAGTTACTCCCAAGGGAGTTGGGATTCACCCCTCCACTTT.

The chain joins TRBV15 to TRBJ1-5, with D perhaps TRBD1 (5 bases). The CDR3 has 13 amino acids. CDR1 is LNHNV and CDR2 is YYDKDF in the germline V gene (reference sequence). Trimming shortened V by 5 bases and J by 5 bases, and 10 bases separated the two germline ends. CDR3 in DNA: TGTGCCACCAGCTTTGGGGGGGATCAGCCCCAGCATTTT. It translates to CATSFGGDQPQHF.

This clone has just a few counts. The chain uses TRBV7-9 and TRBJ1-2, with D perhaps matching TRBD1 (6 bases). Germline lookup yields CDR1 SEHNR and CDR2 FQNEAQ (reference sequence). This CDR3 comprises 15 residues. Trimming took 5 bases from V and 2 from J, leaving 15 bases between them. The CDR3 spells CASSVWTASNYGYTF. The CDR3, as DNA: TGTGCCAGCAGCGTCTGGACAGCTTCGAACTATGGCTACACCTTC.

This clone is a singleton in its sample. The V call is TRBV5-4, the J call TRBJ2-7, with D possibly matching TRBD2 (6 bases). The CDR3 has 14 amino acids. CDR1 SGHNT and CDR2 YYREEE come from the germline V gene (reference sequence). Trimming stripped 2 bases from V and 2 bases from J, with 11 bases between. The CDR3 spells CASSFGRGAYEQYF. CDR3 nucleotide sequence: TGTGCCAGCAGCTTCGGGCGGGGAGCCTACGAGCAGTACTTC. Based on the CDR3 plus reference TRBV5-4 and TRBJ2-7, the full variable domain is ETGVTQSPTHLIKTRGQQVTLRCSSQSGHNTVSWYQQALGQGPQFIFQYYREEENGRGNFPPRFSGLQFPNYSSELNVNALELDDSALYLCASSFGRGAYEQYFGPGTRLTVT.

The rearrangement links TRBV5-8 to TRBJ2-6, with a tentative D call TRBD2 (5 bases). V was cut by 3 bases and J by 0 bases, with 13 bases left in between. CDR1 is SGHTS and CDR2 is YDEGEE in the germline V gene. The CDR3 sequence is 17 residues long. DNA of the CDR3: TGTGCCAGCAGCTCCAAGGGAGTTCTCTCTGGGGCCAACGTCCTGACTTTC. Its translation: CASSSKGVLSGANVLTF.

CDR3 bases: TGCGCCAGCAGCCCGGCAGGACTGAACTATGGCTACACCTTC. It yields the protein CASSPAGLNYGYTF. This chain uses TRBV5-1 with TRBJ1-2; D unclear. Germline V CDR1 and CDR2: SGHRS, YFSETQ. There are 14 residues in the CDR3. V was trimmed by 4 bases and J by 2 bases, leaving 12 bases between them. Together with reference TRBV5-1 and TRBJ1-2, the CDR3 gives the full variable domain: KAGVTQTPRYLIKTRGQQVTLSCSPISGHRSVSWYQQTPGQGLQFLFEYFSETQRNKGNFPGRFSGRQFSNSRSEMNVSTLELGDSALYLCASSPAGLNYGYTFGSGTRLTVV.

J is TRBJ1-1 and V is TRBV4-2; D may be TRBD1 (5 bases). The CDR3 sequence is 17 residues long. The V gene lost 4 bases and the J gene lost 4 bases, with 22 bases spanning the gap. The germline gives CDR1 LGHNA, CDR2 YNFKEQ. CDR3 sequence: CASSLSARAGGGTEAFF. Here the CDR3 DNA reads TGTGCCAGCAGCCTATCTGCTCGGGCCGGGGGGGGCACTGAAGCTTTCTTT.

The chain employs TRBV7-6 and TRBJ1-2; D is possibly TRBD1 (5 bases). Germline-derived CDR1 and CDR2 are SGHVS and FNYEAQ. The CDR3 length is 16 residues. Between the trimmed V and J ends, which lost 3 bases and 0 bases, there was a span of 14 bases. The CDR3 loop reads CASSFLRTRANYGYTF. CDR3 nucleotides: TGTGCCAGCAGCTTCCTCCGGACACGAGCTAACTATGGCTACACCTTC.

The V and J genes are TRBV6-5 and TRBJ2-7, with 11 positions matching TRBD2. The V gene's germline CDR1 is MNHEY and CDR2 SVGAGI. The CDR3 length is 16 residues. J gave up 2 bases and V 2 bases, and 5 bases lay outside the gene matches. CDR3 DNA: TGTGCCAGCAGTTACCGACCGGGACTAGCGGCCTACGAGCAGTACTTC. It translates to CASSYRPGLAAYEQYF.

V gene TRBV27 combines with J gene TRBJ1-5; 7 bases align to TRBD1. Germline V gene data show CDR1 as MNHEY and CDR2 as SMNVEV (reference sequence). The ends lost 6 bases at V and 9 bases at J; junction bases unmatched: 8. This CDR3 has 13 amino acids. The CDR3 loop reads CASRSSGGRPQHF. The CDR3, as DNA: TGTGCCAGCAGGTCGTCAGGGGGTCGGCCCCAGCATTTT.

This clone was observed once. This chain links TRBV9 with TRBJ2-1, with D possibly TRBD1 on 5 matching bases. This CDR3 comprises 14 residues. The ends were cut back, 0 bases at V and 9 bases at J, with 13 bases in the middle. Germline CDR1 is SGDLS and CDR2 is YYNGEE. CDR3 sequence: CASSVGGRAGEQFF. The CDR3 nucleotides are TGTGCCAGCAGCGTAGGGGGCAGGGCCGGTGAGCAGTTCTTC.

V usage is TRBV7-9 and J usage is TRBJ2-7; a possible D gene is TRBD1 (6 bases). Germline lookup yields CDR1 SEHNR and CDR2 FQNEAQ (reference sequence). V shed 5 bases and J shed 7 bases, with 9 bases lying between them. The CDR3 sequence is 11 residues long. CDR3 sequence: CASSAGQEQYF. The CDR3 nucleotides are TGTGCCAGCAGCGCCGGACAGGAGCAGTACTTC.

V and J are TRBV7-2 and TRBJ2-1, with 11 bases aligning to TRBD2. Per the germline V gene, CDR1 is SGHTA and CDR2 is FQGNSA. V shed 5 bases, J shed 7 bases, and the junction held 10 bases outside the gene matches. This CDR3 contains 16 residues. The DNA for the CDR3 is TGTGCCAGCAGCCGGGTGCTAGCGGGGGGTTCTAATGAGCAGTTCTTC. Translation gives CASSRVLAGGSNEQFF.

V usage is TRBV19 and J usage is TRBJ2-7, with D perhaps TRBD2 (6 bases). CDR1 is LNHDA, CDR2 SQIVND, per germline (reference sequence). V lost 10 bases and J lost 4, with 11 bases in between. The CDR3 totals 11 residues. This CDR3 is CATGVGYEQYF. CDR3 bases: TGTGCCACGGGAGTAGGGTACGAGCAGTACTTC.

This chain connects TRBV25-1 to TRBJ1-2; no firm D call. V was trimmed by 1 base and J by 7 bases, leaving 19 bases between them. The CDR3 contains 16 residues. Germline assignment: CDR1 MGHDK and CDR2 SYGVNS. The DNA for the CDR3 is TGTGCCAGCAGTGAATCTCCCCCCGAGACACTGGGTGGCTACACCTTC. It is translated as CASSESPPETLGGYTF.

The gene calls are TRBV7-9 and TRBJ2-3; possibly TRBD1 for D (6 bases). Germline V lookup: CDR1 SEHNR, CDR2 FQNEAQ (reference sequence). The germline V and J ends were trimmed by 3 bases and 2 bases, with 9 bases remaining between them. This CDR3 region has 14 residues. The CDR3 loop reads CASSFWGPTDTQYF. CDR3 coding DNA: TGTGCCAGCAGCTTTTGGGGGCCCACAGATACGCAGTATTTT.

This chain joins TRBV19 and TRBJ2-7, with 8 bases that match TRBD1. Germline V gene sequence: CDR1 LNHDA, CDR2 SQIVND (reference sequence). The V and J ends lost 7 bases and 6 bases, in that order; junction bases with no gene match: 14. This CDR3 has 15 residues. The CDR3 nucleotides read TGTGCCAGTACCCCCGGAGGACAGGGCCGGTCCGAGCAGTACTTC. It encodes CASTPGGQGRSEQYF.

The gene calls are TRBV7-2 and TRBJ1-1, with TRBD1 matching 8 bases. CDR3 length: 14 amino acids. Trimming at V came to 6 bases and at J to 5 bases, leaving 8 bases not matched to a gene. Germline values: CDR1 SGHTA, CDR2 FQGNSA. CDR3 coding DNA: TGTGCCAGCAGAAGCGGACAGGGCAGGACTGAAGCTTTCTTT. Translating gives CASRSGQGRTEAFF.